The TCR beta chain described here comes from a study of CD8 T cells in ankylosing spondylitis. By quantitative 5'-RACE with molecular barcodes, the TCR beta libraries were made. TCRdb fed the 5' RACE reads into MiXCR, producing one record per CDR3 protein. Among 450,000 to 550,000 distinct CDR3 sequences, about 5.4% were seen once, and the ten largest hold 3% to 4%. Germline lookup yields CDR1 SGHAT and CDR2 FQNNGV. This CDR3 has 13 amino acids. The J segment lost 8 bases and the V segment lost 5 bases, leaving 7 bases of the junction unmatched. This clonotype was found many times. Its antigen is undetermined. Study-level findings and limits: Clones that were linked to disease were CD8+ and were relatively rare in peripheral blood. Within ankylosing spondylitis blood, a TCR beta motif made up of seven to nine highly homologous variants appeared to be characteristic.

This chain links TRBV11-2 with TRBJ1-2; TRBD1 matches 8 bases. The TCR originated in a male donor with ankylosing spondylitis. Sequencing was carried out using blood, either unsorted or a sorted T cell fraction (not recorded which). CDR3 in DNA: TGTGCCAGCAGCATAGGGACAGGCGGCGGCTACACCTTC. Translating it yields CASSIGTGGGYTF.